This T cell receptor (beta chain) was sequenced in a study of blood T cell repertoires in COVID-19. Whole-study context: Spain, Italy and the United States supplied samples that represented acute and convalescent COVID-19.

The CDR3 is made up of 13 amino acids. The germline V gene encodes CDR1 KGHDR and CDR2 SFDVKD. V was pared by 7 bases and J by 8 bases, with 14 bases between. Clones were read by immunoSEQ multiplex PCR, and TCRdb kept only the in-frame ones, dropping some. The profile shows around 97,000 clones, around nine tenths of them singletons. Sequencing input: peripheral blood. The gene calls are TRBV24-1 and TRBJ2-1, with D possibly being TRBD2 (5 bases). The clonotype originates from a human donor in a cohort sampled during active COVID-19. The CDR3 DNA reads as TGTGCCACCAGCGGAGGTAGCACCGATGAGCAGTTCTTC. Translating gives CATSGGSTDEQFF.